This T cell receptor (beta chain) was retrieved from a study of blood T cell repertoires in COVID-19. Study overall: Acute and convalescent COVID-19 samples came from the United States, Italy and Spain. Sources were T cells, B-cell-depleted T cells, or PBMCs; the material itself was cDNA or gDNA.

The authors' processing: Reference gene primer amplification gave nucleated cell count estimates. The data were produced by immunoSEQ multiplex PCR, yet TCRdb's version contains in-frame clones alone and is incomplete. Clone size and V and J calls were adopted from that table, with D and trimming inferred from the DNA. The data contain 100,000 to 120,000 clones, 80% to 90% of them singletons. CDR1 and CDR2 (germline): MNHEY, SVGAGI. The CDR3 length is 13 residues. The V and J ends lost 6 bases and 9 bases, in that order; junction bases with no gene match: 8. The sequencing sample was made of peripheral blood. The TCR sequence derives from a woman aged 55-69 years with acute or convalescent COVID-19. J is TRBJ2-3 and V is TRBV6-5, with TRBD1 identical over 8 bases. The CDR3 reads CASSNGQGRTQYF. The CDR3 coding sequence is TGTGCCAGCAGCAACGGACAGGGAAGGACGCAGTATTTT.